Below, 25 T cell receptor beta chains from the same sample are listed, as sequenced in a study of blood T cell repertoires in COVID-19. Sequencing was performed with immunoSEQ multiplex PCR; in TCRdb, only in-frame clones are kept and a portion is missing. Of 260,000 or so clones in the sample, approximately 81% were seen once. The specimen was PBMCs or T cells enriched from blood (not recorded which). The source of these receptors is a woman between 45 and 60 years old who had recovered from COVID-19.

J is TRBJ1-1 and V is TRBV7-7, with TRBD1 matching over 11 bases. V shed 4 bases, J shed 10 bases, and the junction held 5 bases outside the gene matches. The CDR3 contains 13 residues. Germline values: CDR1 SSHAT, CDR2 FNYEAQ (reference sequence). CDR3 DNA sequence: TGTGCCAGCAGCTCCAGGACAGGGGGCAGAGCTTTCTTT. This sequence encodes CASSSRTGGRAFF.

The chain employs TRBV4-3 and TRBJ2-7; D ambiguous. This CDR3 has 14 residues. From germline, CDR1 is LGHNA and CDR2 YSLEER. V was shortened by 0 bases and J by 1 base, with 7 bases between the two germline ends. The CDR3 sequence is CASSQESLSYEQYF. CDR3 bases: TGCGCCAGCAGCCAAGAGAGTCTTTCCTACGAGCAGTACTTC.

V usage is TRBV5-1 and J usage is TRBJ2-1; D is unclear. The CDR3 runs 14 residues. CDR1 and CDR2 from the germline V gene are SGHRS and YFSETQ. The V gene lost 1 base and the J gene lost 2 bases, with 7 bases spanning the gap. The CDR3 nucleotides are TGCGCCAGCAGCTTGTCTATAGCCTACAATGAGCAGTTCTTC. Translating it yields CASSLSIAYNEQFF. The full variable domain, with the rest looked up from reference TRBV5-1 and TRBJ2-1, is KAGVTQTPRYLIKTRGQQVTLSCSPISGHRSVSWYQQTPGQGLQFLFEYFSETQRNKGNFPGRFSGRQFSNSRSEMNVSTLELGDSALYLCASSLSIAYNEQFFGPGTRLTVL.

This clone was observed a few times. The same CDR3 arises from other DNA sequences in this sample as well. The chain is built from TRBV24-1 and TRBJ2-7; 7 nucleotides line up with TRBD1. V lost 3 bases and J lost 2; bases outside the gene matches: 6. Germline assignment: CDR1 KGHDR and CDR2 SFDVKD. This CDR3 is built from 15 residues. The CDR3 DNA reads TGTGCCACCAGTGATCCCCGGGACAGAACCTACGAGCAGTACTTC. Its protein product is CATSDPRDRTYEQYF.

The chain uses TRBV4-3 and TRBJ2-1; TRBD2 matches 10 bases. V was pared by 0 bases and J by 4 bases, with 9 bases of the junction left unmatched. Germline V gene sequence: CDR1 LGHNA, CDR2 YSLEER. The CDR3 is 18 amino acids. CDR3 nucleotides: TGCGCCAGCAGCCAAGATATCCCCTTAGCGGGAGGATACAATGAGCAGTTCTTC. It encodes CASSQDIPLAGGYNEQFF.

The rearrangement uses TRBV6-6 and TRBJ2-7, with D maybe TRBD2 (6 bases). Trimming left V 7 bases short and J 3 bases short, with 13 bases between. The CDR3 has 13 residues. Germline V lookup: CDR1 MNHNY, CDR2 SVGAGI (reference sequence). CDR3 protein: CASTGGPFYEQYF. For the CDR3, the DNA is TGTGCCAGCACCGGGGGTCCCTTCTACGAGCAGTACTTC.

In regard to this clone: At the DNA level, this CDR3 is encoded by other sequences in the same sample as well. J is TRBJ1-1 and V is TRBV3-1 (or the pseudogene TRBV3-2), with TRBD1 as a possible D gene (5 bases). Germline CDR1 LGHDT, CDR2 YNNKEL (reference sequence). The CDR3 length is 14 residues. The germline V and J ends were trimmed by 1 base and 1 base, with 7 bases remaining between them. CDR3 coding DNA: TGTGCCAGCAGCCAAGCCGACAGGAACACTGAAGCTTTCTTT. This translates into CASSQADRNTEAFF.

The V and J genes are TRBV19 and TRBJ1-4, with D possibly being TRBD1 (5 bases). Germline V lookup: CDR1 LNHDA, CDR2 SQIVND (reference sequence). V was cut by 2 bases and J by 0 bases, with 10 bases left in between. This CDR3 comprises 16 residues. CDR3 in DNA: TGTGCCAGTAGTATAAGTCGGACAACAACTAATGAAAAACTGTTTTTT. This gives the protein CASSISRTTTNEKLFF.

The chain employs TRBV12-3 or TRBV12-4 and TRBJ1-2; 11 nucleotides match TRBD1. The V and J ends lost 5 bases and 8 bases, in that order; junction bases with no gene match: 4. This CDR3 contains 13 residues. CDR3 amino acids: CASSRTGGEGYTF. In nucleotides, the CDR3 is TGTGCCAGCAGTAGGACAGGGGGCGAAGGCTACACCTTC.

The J gene is TRBJ2-1, the V gene TRBV19, with 11 bases matching TRBD2. This CDR3 spans 13 amino acids. The V and J ends lost 3 bases and 8 bases, in that order; junction bases with no gene match: 0. Germline assignment: CDR1 LNHDA and CDR2 SQIVND (reference sequence). CDR3 sequence: CASSMGLADEQFF. CDR3 in DNA: TGTGCCAGTAGTATGGGACTAGCGGATGAGCAGTTCTTC.

This clone has a single count. The chain links TRBV24-1 to TRBJ1-5; D is possibly TRBD1 (6 bases). V lost 2 bases, J lost 5 bases, and 12 bases lay in between. Germline V gene lookup returns CDR1 KGHDR and CDR2 SFDVKD. This CDR3 comprises 15 residues. Here the CDR3 reads CATSDSSGGHQPQHF. The CDR3 DNA follows: TGTGCCACCAGTGATTCCTCGGGGGGGCATCAGCCCCAGCATTTT.

The table lists this clone with a count of one. The rearrangement links TRBV9 to TRBJ1-2; 12 nucleotides align to TRBD1. The trim removed 4 bases at V and 5 bases at J, leaving 12 bases unmatched. Per the germline V gene, CDR1 is SGDLS and CDR2 is YYNGEE. The CDR3 has 17 amino acids. CDR3 sequence: CASSSSGTGGEGYGYTF. In nucleotides, the CDR3 is TGTGCCAGCAGCTCCTCCGGGACAGGGGGCGAAGGGTATGGCTACACCTTC.

This chain joins TRBV4-2 and TRBJ2-3; 8 bases line up with TRBD2. After removal of 1 base from V and 0 bases from J, the junction contained 9 bases not matched to a gene. CDR3 size: 18 residues. Germline CDR1 and CDR2: LGHNA and YNFKEQ. The CDR3 nucleotides read TGTGCCAGCAGCCAAGCCCTCATATCTAGCGGGAGCACAGATACGCAGTATTTT. Translation gives CASSQALISSGSTDTQYF.

The chain has TRBV2 and TRBJ1-2, with no clear D. V was cut by 7 bases and J by 3 bases, with 12 bases left in between. The CDR3 has 13 amino acids. Germline values: CDR1 SNHLY, CDR2 FYNNEI. In DNA, the CDR3 is TGTGCCAGCAATTATGCCGAGTACTATGGCTACACCTTC. Protein: CASNYAEYYGYTF.

This clone was recorded a few times. The chain links TRBV6-4 to TRBJ2-1, with 10 bases identical to TRBD2. V lost 2 bases, J lost 3 bases, and 4 bases stayed unmatched. Germline-derived CDR1 and CDR2 are MRHNA and SNTAGT. CDR3 length: 16 amino acids. CDR3 DNA sequence: TGTGCCAGCAGTGACGGGGGGACTAGCGACTACAATGAGCAGTTCTTC. Translating it yields CASSDGGTSDYNEQFF.

V gene TRBV4-3 combines with J gene TRBJ2-1; tentatively, D is TRBD2 (5 bases). Trimming took off 1 base at V and 9 bases at J, with 10 bases between the two ends. CDR1 is LGHNA and CDR2 is YSLEER in the germline V gene. The CDR3 is 13 amino acids. The CDR3 nucleotides read TGCGCCAGCAGCCAAGTTGGGAGAACTGAGCAGTTCTTC. Translated: CASSQVGRTEQFF.

The chain has TRBV5-6 and TRBJ1-5; 9 bases agree with TRBD1. The CDR3 has 15 residues. CDR1 is SGHDT, CDR2 YYEEEE, per germline. V was pared by 4 bases and J by 4 bases, with 6 bases of the junction left unmatched. The CDR3: CASSGTGGGNQPQHF. The CDR3 DNA follows: TGTGCCAGCAGCGGTACAGGGGGCGGGAATCAGCCCCAGCATTTT.

This chain links TRBV19 with TRBJ2-1, with 7 nucleotides matching TRBD1. The CDR3 has 13 residues. Germline trimming cut 6 bases from V and 5 bases from J; bases unmatched to any gene: 4. The germline V gene encodes CDR1 LNHDA and CDR2 SQIVND (reference sequence). DNA for the CDR3: TGTGCCAGTAGGATGACAGGGAACAATGAGCAGTTCTTC. The encoded protein is CASRMTGNNEQFF.

V and J are TRBV7-2 and TRBJ1-2; D call uncertain. CDR3 length equals 13 residues. The V gene lost 2 bases and the J gene lost 8 bases, with 12 bases spanning the gap. Germline V gene lookup returns CDR1 SGHTA and CDR2 FQGNSA. The CDR3 loop reads CASSLYADGGYTF. CDR3 coding DNA: TGTGCCAGCAGCTTATATGCGGATGGGGGCTACACCTTC.

The chain couples TRBV19 to TRBJ2-2; D might be TRBD2 (6 bases). The CDR3 length is 14 residues. Trimming shortened V by 1 base and J by 7 bases, and 10 bases separated the two germline ends. Germline loops: CDR1 LNHDA, CDR2 SQIVND (reference sequence). The CDR3 reads CASSIVAGFGELFF. Written as DNA, the CDR3 is TGTGCCAGTAGTATAGTGGCGGGGTTCGGGGAGCTGTTTTTT.

This clone was seen a handful of times. The chain links TRBV30 to TRBJ1-1, with D possibly TRBD1 on 5 matching bases. Germline V gene sequence: CDR1 GTSNPN, CDR2 SVGIG (reference sequence). This CDR3 contains 13 residues. Between the trimmed V and J ends, which lost 4 bases and 5 bases, there was a span of 14 bases. DNA for the CDR3: TGTGCCTGGACCTACGGGGGATGGACTGAAGCTTTCTTT. This gives the protein CAWTYGGWTEAFF.

The chain combines TRBV11-3 with TRBJ2-1; the match to TRBD2 covers 8 bases. CDR1 SGHNT and CDR2 YENEEA come from the germline V gene. This CDR3 is built from 14 residues. Trimming cost V 3 bases and J 8 bases; bases outside gene matches: 6. For the CDR3, the DNA is TGTGCCAGCAGCTTGGGACTAGTAAGCGATGAGCAGTTCTTC. It codes for CASSLGLVSDEQFF.

This clone was found once. V is TRBV19 and J is TRBJ2-7; 9 bases match TRBD1. CDR1 and CDR2 (germline): LNHDA, SQIVND (reference sequence). The junction had 5 bases not matched to a gene; V was cut back by 6 bases and J by 5 bases. This CDR3 has 13 amino acids. Here the CDR3 reads CASSGTGNDEQYF. CDR3 sequence (DNA): TGTGCCAGTAGCGGGACAGGGAATGACGAGCAGTACTTC.

This clone was seen a single time. The chain couples TRBV29-1 to TRBJ1-1; D is unclear. The germline V gene has CDR1 SQVTM and CDR2 ANQGSEA. V was clipped by 6 bases and J by 0 bases, with 14 bases between them. This CDR3 is 14 amino acids long. DNA for the CDR3: TGCAGCGTAGAGAGACATCTACTGAACACTGAAGCTTTCTTT. Translating it yields CSVERHLLNTEAFF.

Here the CDR3 DNA reads TGTGCCTGGGGTTGGGGGCCTGAGCAGTTCTTC. This translates into CAWGWGPEQFF. V is TRBV30 and J is TRBJ2-1, with a tentative D call TRBD1 (6 bases). V lost 5 bases to trimming and J lost 9 bases, with 11 bases between them. The CDR3 length is 11 residues. Germline assignment: CDR1 GTSNPN and CDR2 SVGIG (reference sequence).